This record looks at one T cell receptor (beta chain) sequence and its context. As yet, its antigen is unknown. These data originate in a study of CD8 T cells in ankylosing spondylitis. Whole-study results and caveats: A motif in TCR beta, a set of eight highly homologous variants, appeared characteristic of ankylosing spondylitis blood.

Via MiXCR, TCRdb re-called the 5' RACE reads, giving one row per CDR3 protein. Of roughly 450,000 distinct CDR3 sequences listed, about 24% are singletons. This CDR3 is built from 14 residues. The germline V and J ends were trimmed by 5 bases and 9 bases, with 17 bases remaining between them. This sequence originates from a male donor with ankylosing spondylitis. The sequenced sample consisted of blood, either unsorted or a sorted T cell fraction (not recorded which). The chain carries TRBV12-3 or TRBV12-4 and TRBJ2-1, with D hard to call. CDR3: CASSVKGLNFEQFF. The CDR3 DNA sequence: TGTGCCAGCAGTGTTAAGGGCCTAAATTTTGAGCAGTTCTTC.